This T cell receptor (beta chain) was identified during a study of cytomegalovirus exposure and HLA in healthy donors. V trimming: 4 bases; J trimming: 3 bases; junction bases outside the gene matches: 3. Looked up from germline, CDR1 is LNHDA and CDR2 is SQIVND (reference sequence). There are 15 residues in the CDR3. In regard to this clone: What it binds is unknown.

Primers: 60 Vbeta forward and 13 Jbeta reverse. TCRdb keeps only in-frame clones here, not all; method: immunoSEQ multiplex PCR. The table has over 200,000 clones, about three quarters seen once. Regarding the study as a whole: Donors belonging to an Asian-associated ancestry cluster reportedly showed fewer N-insertions in productive TCRs than the approximately 700-donor mean, according to what a later analysis found. A later analysis by the authors found several of the most significant clusters apparently linked to common viral pathogens. Reports state that TCR beta sequences accurately predicted most subjects' HLA-A and HLA-B alleles.

The material sequenced was PBMCs. The clonotype was recovered from a woman in her fifties or sixties in good health and CMV-seropositive. The rearrangement links TRBV19 to TRBJ2-1, with 10 bases that match TRBD2. CDR3 bases: TGTGCCAGTAGTACACTAGCGGGGCTCTACAATGAGCAGTTCTTC. Protein product: CASSTLAGLYNEQFF.